Sequencing of this T cell receptor (beta chain) was carried out in a study of cytomegalovirus exposure and HLA in healthy donors. Study outcomes and limitations: Earlier analysis yielded a pattern in which most TCR beta V segments were productive about 90% or about 30% of the time.

Primers: 60 Vbeta forward and 13 Jbeta reverse. Sequencing used immunoSEQ multiplex PCR; TCRdb keeps in-frame clones, though not all of them. The sample lists about 150,000 clones; 75% were seen once. Remarks on this clone: Its antigen remains unknown. One junction end disagrees with the germline gene, perhaps due to a read error.

In germline, CDR1 is MDHEN, CDR2 SYDVKM. This CDR3 has 17 amino acids. The V and J genes are TRBV28 and TRBJ2-4; 8 bases are a match to TRBD1. This clonotype originated in a young man in good health and CMV-seronegative. Specimen: PBMCs. For the CDR3, the DNA is TGTGCCAGCAGTTTATTCATAGGACAGGGTCCCAAAAACAGTCAGTACTTC. It translates to CASSLFIGQGPKNSQYF.